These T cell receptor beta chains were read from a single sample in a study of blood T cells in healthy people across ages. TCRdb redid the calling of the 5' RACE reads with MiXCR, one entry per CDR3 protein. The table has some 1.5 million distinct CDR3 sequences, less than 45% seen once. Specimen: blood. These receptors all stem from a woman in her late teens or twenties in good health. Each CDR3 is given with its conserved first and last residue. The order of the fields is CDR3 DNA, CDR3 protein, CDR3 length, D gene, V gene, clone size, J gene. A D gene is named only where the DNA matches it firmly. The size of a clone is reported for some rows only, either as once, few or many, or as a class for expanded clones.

DNA: TGCAGTGCTAGAGATTTGACTAGCGGGGGGGCCTACAATGAGCAGTACTTC; CDR3: CSARDLTSGGAYNEQYF; length: 17; D: TRBD2; V: TRBV20-1; size: -; J: TRBJ2-5
DNA: TGTGCCAGCTCACCGATCGGACGAGCGGGAGCGAATGAGCAGTTCTTC; CDR3: CASSPIGRAGANEQFF; length: 16; D: TRBD2; V: TRBV18; size: few; J: TRBJ2-1
DNA: TGTGCCAGCAGCCTAACGACAGTTCCTGAGCAGTTCTTC; CDR3: CASSLTTVPEQFF; length: 13; D: -; V: TRBV7-2; size: -; J: TRBJ2-1
DNA: TGTGCCAGCACCGGCCAATGGGCACGCATGAACACTGAAGCTTTCTTT; CDR3: CASTGQWARMNTEAFF; length: 16; D: -; V: TRBV6-1; size: few; J: TRBJ1-1
DNA: TGTGCCAGCAGCCCTACGGACAGCTATAATTCACCCCTCCACTTT; CDR3: CASSPTDSYNSPLHF; length: 15; D: -; V: TRBV7-9; size: many; J: TRBJ1-6
DNA: TGCGCCAGCAGCCAAGATCTCCGGGACAGGGGGCCCGGCTACACCTTC; CDR3: CASSQDLRDRGPGYTF; length: 16; D: TRBD1; V: TRBV4-3; size: -; J: TRBJ1-2
DNA: TGTGCCAGCAGTGGACTAGCGGGAGTCGATGAGCAGTTCTTC; CDR3: CASSGLAGVDEQFF; length: 14; D: TRBD2; V: TRBV27; size: -; J: TRBJ2-1
DNA: TGCAGCGGTCGACTAGCGGGAGCAGACACGCAGTATTTT; CDR3: CSGRLAGADTQYF; length: 13; D: TRBD2; V: TRBV29-1; size: -; J: TRBJ2-3
DNA: TGTGCCAGCAGTCGATACTCCTACGACGAGCAGTACTTC; CDR3: CASSRYSYDEQYF; length: 13; D: -; V: TRBV7-2; size: -; J: TRBJ2-7
DNA: TGCAGTGCTAAGTTTGAGCTCAAATCTAGCACAGATACGCAGTATTTT; CDR3: CSAKFELKSSTDTQYF; length: 16; D: -; V: TRBV20-1; size: few; J: TRBJ2-3
DNA: TGTGCCAGCAGTTGGAAGAGGAGCTTCTTGGGTGGCTACACCTTC; CDR3: CASSWKRSFLGGYTF; length: 15; D: -; V: TRBV27; size: -; J: TRBJ1-2
DNA: TGTGCCACCTCTCCGGGACAGGGATACACAGATACGCAGTATTTT; CDR3: CATSPGQGYTDTQYF; length: 15; D: TRBD1; V: TRBV24-1; size: -; J: TRBJ2-3
DNA: TGTGCCAGTAGTATAGCCCCGCGTCCATACGAGCAGTACTTC; CDR3: CASSIAPRPYEQYF; length: 14; D: -; V: TRBV19; size: few; J: TRBJ2-7
DNA: TGCAGCGTTGAAAGAGGCAGGGGTGGCACTGAAGCTTTCTTT; CDR3: CSVERGRGGTEAFF; length: 14; D: -; V: TRBV29-1; size: -; J: TRBJ1-1
DNA: TGTGCCAGCAGTTACTATGCAGGGGGACAGCCCCAGCATTTT; CDR3: CASSYYAGGQPQHF; length: 14; D: TRBD1; V: TRBV6-5; size: few; J: TRBJ1-5
DNA: TGCAGTGCTTCTCTAGCGGGAGCCCGCAACGAGCAGTACTTC; CDR3: CSASLAGARNEQYF; length: 14; D: TRBD2; V: TRBV20-1; size: -; J: TRBJ2-7
DNA: TGTGCCAGCACCCTGGTCCCTCCTCCCATGACTTACGAGCAGTACTTC; CDR3: CASTLVPPPMTYEQYF; length: 16; D: -; V: TRBV5-5; size: -; J: TRBJ2-7
DNA: TGTGCCACCATACGAGGCTATGGCTACACCTTC; CDR3: CATIRGYGYTF; length: 11; D: -; V: TRBV7-2; size: -; J: TRBJ1-2
DNA: TGTGCCAGCAGCTTGACAGGGACCCCCATATCTGGCACAGATACGCAGTATTTT; CDR3: CASSLTGTPISGTDTQYF; length: 18; D: TRBD1; V: TRBV7-9; size: -; J: TRBJ2-3
DNA: TGTGCCAGCAGCTTAGTACAGGGCCCTAGCACAGATACGCAGTATTTT; CDR3: CASSLVQGPSTDTQYF; length: 16; D: -; V: TRBV7-2; size: few; J: TRBJ2-3
DNA: TGTGCCAGCAGCCAAGTCCCGCCCCGTAGGTTTGATAATGAGCAGTTCTTC; CDR3: CASSQVPPRRFDNEQFF; length: 17; D: -; V: TRBV4-2; size: -; J: TRBJ2-1
DNA: TGTGCCAGCAGCTTAAAACATCCGCTGGAATCGATAGATCAGCCCCAGCATTTT; CDR3: CASSLKHPLESIDQPQHF; length: 18; D: -; V: TRBV7-2; size: few; J: TRBJ1-5
DNA: TGTGCCAGCAGCCGCGGACAGGGTAGCACAGATACGCAGTATTTT; CDR3: CASSRGQGSTDTQYF; length: 15; D: TRBD1; V: TRBV7-9; size: few; J: TRBJ2-3
DNA: TGCGCCAGCAAGGCTAGCGGGGGCTCCTACAATGAGCAGTTCTTC; CDR3: CASKASGGSYNEQFF; length: 15; D: TRBD2; V: TRBV5-1; size: -; J: TRBJ2-1
DNA: TGTGCCAGCAGCCGGCGACAGGGGACTTCGAACACCGGGGAGCTGTTTTTT; CDR3: CASSRRQGTSNTGELFF; length: 17; D: TRBD1; V: TRBV7-9; size: -; J: TRBJ2-2
DNA: TGCGCCAGCAGCCAAGGGTACACCAATGAGCAGTTCTTC; CDR3: CASSQGYTNEQFF; length: 13; D: -; V: TRBV4-1; size: few; J: TRBJ2-1
DNA: TGTGCCAGCAGCGTCGGACTAGCGGGAGTTCCCACCGGGGAGCTGTTTTTT; CDR3: CASSVGLAGVPTGELFF; length: 17; D: TRBD2; V: TRBV9; size: -; J: TRBJ2-2
DNA: TGCGCCAGCAGCCGAGGGGCTAGCGGAAACTACGAGCAGTACTTC; CDR3: CASSRGASGNYEQYF; length: 15; D: TRBD2; V: TRBV4-3; size: -; J: TRBJ2-7
DNA: TGTGCCAGCGACTGGACCGGGGAGCTGTTTTTT; CDR3: CASDWTGELFF; length: 11; D: -; V: TRBV6-1; size: -; J: TRBJ2-2
DNA: TGTGCCAGCAGCCTGCCCAGGGCAGGGAGGGTCCACACAGATACGCAGTATTTT; CDR3: CASSLPRAGRVHTDTQYF; length: 18; D: TRBD2; V: TRBV7-2; size: -; J: TRBJ2-3
DNA: TGTGCCAGCAGTAAGGGACTAGCGGGAACCTACAATGAGCAGTTCTTC; CDR3: CASSKGLAGTYNEQFF; length: 16; D: TRBD2; V: TRBV6-1; size: few; J: TRBJ2-1